This TCR beta chain was retrieved from a study of OX40 agonist ivuxolimab in advanced cancers. CDR1 and CDR2 (germline): SGHTA, FQGNSA. This CDR3 spans 17 amino acids. Trimming took 4 bases from V and 9 from J, leaving 22 bases between them. The repertoire was sequenced with immunoSEQ multiplex PCR; TCRdb's copy has only in-frame clones and lacks some. The data contain fewer than 200,000 clones, approximately 94% of them singletons. This clonotype originated in an adult with an advanced solid tumor such as melanoma, head and neck, liver or kidney cancer. The sample was CD4+ or CD8+ T cells sorted from blood, taken in a trial of the OX40 agonist ivuxolimab. The chain recombines TRBV7-2 with TRBJ1-6; weak D call: TRBD1 (5 bases). CDR3 region: CASSSAGTLGSRSPLHF. The CDR3 DNA sequence: TGTGCCAGCAGCTCGGCCGGGACCCTGGGGTCTCGTTCACCCCTCCACTTT.